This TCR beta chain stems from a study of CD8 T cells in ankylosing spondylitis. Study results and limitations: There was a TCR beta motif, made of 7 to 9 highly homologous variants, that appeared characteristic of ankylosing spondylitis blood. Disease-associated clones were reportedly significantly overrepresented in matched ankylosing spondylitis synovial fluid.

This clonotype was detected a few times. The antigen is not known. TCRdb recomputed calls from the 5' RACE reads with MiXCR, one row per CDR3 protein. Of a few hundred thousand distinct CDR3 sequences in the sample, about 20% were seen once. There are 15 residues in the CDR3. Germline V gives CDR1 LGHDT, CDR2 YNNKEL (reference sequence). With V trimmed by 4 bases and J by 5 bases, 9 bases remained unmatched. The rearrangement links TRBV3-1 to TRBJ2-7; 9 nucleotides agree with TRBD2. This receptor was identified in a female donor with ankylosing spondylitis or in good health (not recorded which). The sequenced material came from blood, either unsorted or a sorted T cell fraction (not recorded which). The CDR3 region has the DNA TGTGCCAGCAGCCCAATAGCGGGAGTGAGCAACGAGCAGTACTTC. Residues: CASSPIAGVSNEQYF.